This T cell receptor (beta chain) was sequenced in a study of long-term antiretroviral therapy in people with HIV. Study-level points and caveats: Collection of the blood took place between about 2003 and 2017. The ART regimens in use then may have been less effective than current ones.

Comment on this clone: Its antigen remains unidentified.

Survey-level immunoSEQ v3.0 assays were run. Some clones are missing from TCRdb's copy, which holds only in-frame ones; the method was immunoSEQ multiplex PCR. The sample records roughly 5,700 clones, roughly 73% being singletons. The sequence derives from a man in his forties or fifties with HIV. The material sequenced was unsorted PBMCs, taken 1.8 years before starting antiretroviral therapy.

The CDR3 protein is CASSVGIGFYEQYF. In DNA form, the CDR3 reads TGTGCCAGCAGCGTAGGAATAGGGTTCTACGAGCAGTACTTC. The chain uses TRBV9 and TRBJ2-7; D is unclear. Germline V gene lookup returns CDR1 SGDLS and CDR2 YYNGEE. The CDR3 spans 14 residues. V lost 0 bases and J lost 3, with 10 bases in between.